The 25 T cell receptor beta chains below come from one sample, sequenced in a study of T cells in Graves' hyperthyroidism and ophthalmopathy. It was RNA transcripts that yielded the amplified TCR beta CDR3 regions. The HTBI primer set was used in a first-round RT-PCR of the TCR CDR3. Via MiXCR, TCRdb re-called the multiplex PCR reads, giving one row per CDR3 protein. The sample contains roughly 300,000 distinct CDR3 sequences, under 25% of which appear only once. The specimen sequenced was blood. The receptors were sampled from a woman aged 45 to 65 with Graves' hyperthyroidism.

The chain recombines TRBV5-1 with TRBJ2-1, with 7 bases that match TRBD2. Trimming took 0 bases from V and 3 from J; bases not matched to a gene: 6. Per germline, CDR1 SGHRS and CDR2 YFSETQ. CDR3 length equals 16 residues. CDR3 bases: TGCGCCAGCAGCTTGGATCCTAGCGGAATCTACAATGAGCAGTTCTTC. This translates into CASSLDPSGIYNEQFF. Full variable domain (rest looked up from reference TRBV5-1 and TRBJ2-1): KAGVTQTPRYLIKTRGQQVTLSCSPISGHRSVSWYQQTPGQGLQFLFEYFSETQRNKGNFPGRFSGRQFSNSRSEMNVSTLELGDSALYLCASSLDPSGIYNEQFFGPGTRLTVL.

This clonotype was counted ten times or more. The chain joins TRBV3-1 to TRBJ1-5; no clear D gene. Trimming shortened V by 0 bases and J by 9 bases, and 12 bases separated the two germline ends. From germline, CDR1 is LGHDT and CDR2 YNNKEL (reference sequence). This CDR3 has 14 residues. CDR3 loop: CASSQEPPMGPQHF. The CDR3 coding sequence is TGTGCCAGCAGCCAAGAGCCTCCGATGGGGCCCCAGCATTTT.

This clonotype was counted a few times. The junction and the germline gene differ at one end; a read error may be behind it. The chain has TRBV12-3 or TRBV12-4 and TRBJ1-5, with a tentative D call TRBD1 (5 bases). CDR3 length: 15 residues. CDR3 nucleotide sequence: TGTGCCTGCAGTCTCAGGGTGACTAGCAATCAGCCCCAGCATTTT. The encoded protein is CACSLRVTSNQPQHF.

In its sample, this clonotype was seen many times. This chain's CDR3 is CSASPYSGGEDSTDTQYF. In nucleotides, the CDR3 is TGCAGTGCCTCCCCCTATAGCGGGGGAGAGGATAGCACAGATACGCAGTATTTT. This chain joins TRBV20-1 and TRBJ2-3; 9 bases match TRBD2. CDR1 and CDR2 from the germline V gene are DFQATT and SNEGSKA (reference sequence). This CDR3 is 18 amino acids long. Losses at the gene ends were 6 bases for V and 0 bases for J; bases not matched to a gene: 16.

Comment on this clonotype: This clone may be a read error of a much larger clone one base away. The chain joins TRBV9 to TRBJ2-7; the D is unclear. Trimming stripped 0 bases from V and 9 bases from J, with 19 bases between. CDR3 size: 15 residues. The germline gives CDR1 SGDLS, CDR2 YYNGEE. The CDR3 DNA reads as TGTGCCAGCAGCGTAGACCCCAGCCCTATCCGCGGGCAGTACTTC. Its translation: CASSVDPSPIRGQYF.

This chain joins TRBV10-3 and TRBJ2-5; D gene unclear. The CDR3 consists of 13 residues. V lost 2 bases and J lost 4, with 8 bases in between. Per the germline V gene, CDR1 is ENHRY and CDR2 is SYGVKD. DNA for the CDR3: TGTGCCATCAGTGAGCTTAAGGGAGAGACCCAGTACTTC. It specifies CAISELKGETQYF.

This clonotype was counted at least ten times. This chain links TRBV11-2 with TRBJ2-7, with D perhaps being TRBD1 or TRBD2 (7 bases each). The CDR3 contains 13 residues. The V gene's germline CDR1 is SGHAT and CDR2 FQNNGV. V was clipped by 8 bases and J by 3 bases, with 14 bases between them. DNA for the CDR3: TGTGCCAGCGCGCGGGGGACAGACTACGAGCAGTACTTC. Translating it yields CASARGTDYEQYF.

This clonotype was detected ten times or more. The V and J genes are TRBV7-9 and TRBJ2-2, with a tentative D call TRBD2 (7 bases). CDR1 SEHNR and CDR2 FQNEAQ come from the germline V gene (reference sequence). The CDR3 covers 15 residues. With 4 bases removed from V and 7 bases from J, the gap between germline ends came to 16 bases. The DNA for the CDR3 is TGTGCCAGCAGCTCCCGGCGGGGGCGCATCGGGGAGCTGTTTTTT. This gives the protein CASSSRRGRIGELFF.

This clonotype came up many times. The V call is TRBV7-3, the J call TRBJ2-2; D uncertain. The germline V gene encodes CDR1 SGHTA and CDR2 FQGTGA. Deletions cut 5 bases from V and 4 bases from J, with 11 bases between. This CDR3 region has 14 residues. CDR3 in DNA: TGTGCCAGCAGCCTTGGACGGTCCACCGGGGAGCTGTTTTTT. Its translation: CASSLGRSTGELFF.

The chain carries TRBV7-9 and TRBJ2-5; D is perhaps TRBD2 (6 bases). V was pared by 2 bases and J by 5 bases, with 15 bases between. The germline gives CDR1 SEHNR, CDR2 FQNEAQ (reference sequence). The CDR3 spans 15 residues. Written as DNA, the CDR3 is TGTGCCAGCAGCTTACCGGGGACTTCTCGGGAGACCCAGTACTTC. Translating gives CASSLPGTSRETQYF.

There are many counts of this clonotype. V usage is TRBV5-1 and J usage is TRBJ2-1, with TRBD1 matching 7 bases. The CDR3 has 15 amino acids. CDR1 SGHRS and CDR2 YFSETQ come from the germline V gene. V lost 4 bases to trimming and J lost 4 bases; unmatched junction nucleotides: 8. CDR3 amino acids: CASSQTDRTYNEQFF. CDR3 DNA sequence: TGCGCCAGCAGCCAGACGGACAGGACTTACAATGAGCAGTTCTTC. Complete variable domain (other parts from reference TRBV5-1 and TRBJ2-1): KAGVTQTPRYLIKTRGQQVTLSCSPISGHRSVSWYQQTPGQGLQFLFEYFSETQRNKGNFPGRFSGRQFSNSRSEMNVSTLELGDSALYLCASSQTDRTYNEQFFGPGTRLTVL.

This clonotype was detected ten times or more. CDR3 amino acids: CASSPSGSDRSGYGYTF. As DNA, the CDR3 is TGCGCCAGCAGCCCCTCAGGGTCCGACAGGTCCGGGTATGGCTACACCTTC. The chain employs TRBV5-1 and TRBJ1-2; tentative D call: TRBD1 (6 bases). Germline V CDR1 and CDR2: SGHRS, YFSETQ. This CDR3 region has 17 residues. The V end lost 4 bases, the J end lost 5 bases, and 24 bases lay between the germline ends.

The chain uses TRBV24-1 and TRBJ2-7; D may be TRBD2 (6 bases). CDR3 length: 12 residues. Per the germline V gene, CDR1 is KGHDR and CDR2 is SFDVKD. The germline V and J ends were trimmed by 2 bases and 10 bases, with 11 bases remaining between them. CDR3 coding DNA: TGTGCCACCAGTGATTCGACCGGGGGACAGTACTTC. This translates into CATSDSTGGQYF.

Of note for this clonotype: A much more abundant neighbour one base away suggests this may be a read error. The chain couples TRBV28 to TRBJ2-3, with 10 bases identical to TRBD2. Germline values: CDR1 MDHEN, CDR2 SYDVKM. The CDR3 loop spans 16 amino acids. In nucleotides, the CDR3 is TGTGCCAGCAGTTGGCGACTAGCGGGTGGCACAGGTACGCAGTATTTT. This gives the protein CASSWRLAGGTGTQYF.

This clonotype occurred many times. The chain links TRBV5-6 to TRBJ1-6; 8 bases map to TRBD1. This CDR3 is 13 amino acids long. The junction had 0 bases not matched to a gene; V was cut back by 3 bases and J by 7 bases. The germline V gene encodes CDR1 SGHDT and CDR2 YYEEEE. The DNA for the CDR3 is TGTGCCAGCAGCTGGACAGGGAATTCACCCCTCCACTTT. Translated, it gives CASSWTGNSPLHF.

There are many counts of this clonotype. In DNA form, the CDR3 reads TGCAGTGCTAGAGATCCGGGGGGCAGCTCCTACAATGAGCAGTTCTTC. Translated: CSARDPGGSSYNEQFF. J is TRBJ2-1 and V is TRBV20-1, with D perhaps TRBD2 (7 bases). V lost 0 bases and J lost 0, with 12 bases in between. CDR1 DFQATT and CDR2 SNEGSKA come from the germline V gene (reference sequence). This CDR3 region has 16 residues.

This clonotype came up many times. The rearrangement links TRBV4-2 to TRBJ2-6; 7 nucleotides agree with TRBD1. This CDR3 is built from 16 residues. The germline V gene has CDR1 LGHNA and CDR2 YNFKEQ. V was clipped by 4 bases and J by 0 bases; unmatched bases: 3. The CDR3 DNA is TGTGCCAGCAGCCGTGGACAGGCCTCTGGGGCCAACGTCCTGACTTTC. This encodes CASSRGQASGANVLTF.

This clonotype was recorded at least ten times. CDR3: CASSLKAGVAQYF. In DNA form, the CDR3 reads TGTGCCAGCAGCCTAAAAGCGGGAGTGGCCCAGTACTTC. This chain links TRBV7-8 with TRBJ2-5, with 8 bases matching TRBD2. After removal of 5 bases from V and 9 bases from J, the junction contained 8 bases not matched to a gene. Per the germline V gene, CDR1 is SGHVS and CDR2 is FQNEAQ. The CDR3 consists of 13 residues.

This clonotype was seen a few times. The V and J genes are TRBV7-3 and TRBJ2-3; D is unclear. The CDR3 covers 14 residues. Germline assignment: CDR1 SGHTA and CDR2 FQGTGA. V lost 4 bases to trimming and J lost 2 bases, with 10 bases between them. The CDR3 coding sequence is TGTGCCAGCAGCTCGGGTGGGGACACAGATACGCAGTATTTT. This encodes CASSSGGDTDTQYF.

In its sample, this clonotype was seen a few times. The chain is built from TRBV11-3 and TRBJ2-1; 7 nucleotides match TRBD2. With V trimmed by 10 bases and J by 8 bases, 11 bases remained unmatched. CDR3 length equals 13 residues. CDR1 and CDR2 from the germline V gene are SGHNT and YENEEA. The CDR3 DNA is TGTGCCACCTCCGAGCGGGACGGTTATGAGCAGTTCTTC. Translation gives CATSERDGYEQFF.

At least ten counts were recorded for this clonotype. The CDR3 region is CASSYLPVNTEAFF. The CDR3 DNA is TGTGCCAGCAGTTACTTACCAGTGAACACTGAAGCTTTCTTT. This chain connects TRBV6-2 or TRBV6-3 to TRBJ1-1, with D uncertain. Looked up from germline, CDR1 is MNHEY and CDR2 is SVGEGT. V lost 1 base to trimming and J lost 0 bases, with 6 bases between them. This CDR3 is built from 14 residues.

This clonotype was recorded many times. The chain recombines TRBV7-2 with TRBJ1-2; the match to TRBD1 covers 10 bases. Germline CDR1 SGHTA, CDR2 FQGNSA. The length of the CDR3 is 15 residues. The V and J ends lost 4 bases and 8 bases, in that order; junction bases with no gene match: 10. This CDR3 is CASSYSPKTGGGYTF. The CDR3 DNA reads as TGTGCCAGCAGCTACTCGCCGAAGACAGGGGGCGGCTACACCTTC.

The chain combines TRBV5-1 with TRBJ2-7; D call uncertain. The ends were cut back, 4 bases at V and 3 bases at J, with 14 bases in the middle. This CDR3 comprises 14 residues. Looked up from germline, CDR1 is SGHRS and CDR2 is YFSETQ. CDR3 in DNA: TGCGCCAGCAGCCCCGAGGTCACCTACTACGAGCAGTACTTC. This gives the protein CASSPEVTYYEQYF.

The rearrangement uses TRBV11-2 and TRBJ2-4; 12 nucleotides align to TRBD1. V lost 3 bases to trimming and J lost 0 bases; unmatched junction nucleotides: 9. CDR3 length: 19 amino acids. Germline V CDR1 and CDR2: SGHAT, FQNNGV. The CDR3 bases are TGTGCCAGCAGCTTTGGGGACAGGGGGCTATCGGAAGCCAAAAACATTCAGTACTTC. Protein: CASSFGDRGLSEAKNIQYF.

This clonotype has ten or more counts. The chain employs TRBV5-5 and TRBJ1-1; D not certain. The CDR3 totals 12 residues. V lost 4 bases and J lost 4, with 8 bases in between. CDR1 and CDR2 (germline): SGHKS, YYEKEE (reference sequence). Here the CDR3 reads CASSRRVTEAFF. CDR3 coding DNA: TGTGCCAGCAGCCGGAGGGTCACTGAAGCTTTCTTT.